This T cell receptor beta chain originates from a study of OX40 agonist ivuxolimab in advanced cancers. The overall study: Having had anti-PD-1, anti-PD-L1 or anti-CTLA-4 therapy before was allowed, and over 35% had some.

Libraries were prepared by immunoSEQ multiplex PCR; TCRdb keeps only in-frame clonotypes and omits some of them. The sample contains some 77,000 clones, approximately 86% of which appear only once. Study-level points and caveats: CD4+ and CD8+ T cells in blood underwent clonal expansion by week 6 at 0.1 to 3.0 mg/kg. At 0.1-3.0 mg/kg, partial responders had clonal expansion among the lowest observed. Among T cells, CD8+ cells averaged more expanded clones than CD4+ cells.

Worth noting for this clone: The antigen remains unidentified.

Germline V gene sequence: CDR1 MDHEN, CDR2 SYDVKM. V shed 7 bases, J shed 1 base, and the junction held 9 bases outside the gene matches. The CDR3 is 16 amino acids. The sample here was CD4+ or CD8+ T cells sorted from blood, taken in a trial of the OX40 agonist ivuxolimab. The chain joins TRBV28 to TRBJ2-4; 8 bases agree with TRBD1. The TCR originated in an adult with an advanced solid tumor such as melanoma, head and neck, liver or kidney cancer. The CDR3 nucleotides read TGTGCCAGCACCTCAGGGGGCGGAGAGGCCAAAAACATTCAGTACTTC. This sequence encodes CASTSGGGEAKNIQYF.